This T cell receptor (beta chain) was captured in a study of blood T cell repertoires in COVID-19. TCRdb's table, derived via immunoSEQ multiplex PCR, lists solely in-frame clones and lacks some. Of 270,000 or so clones listed, roughly 86% were seen once; the top ten hold roughly 8%. The CDR3 contains 15 residues. V was trimmed by 6 bases and J by 8 bases, leaving 19 bases between them. Germline CDR1 is SGHVS and CDR2 is FNYEAQ. This clone was picked up a small number of times. The clonotype originates from a middle-aged man with active or convalescent COVID-19. The source material was peripheral blood. V usage is TRBV7-6 and J usage is TRBJ1-4; D might be TRBD1 (6 bases). The CDR3 DNA reads as TGTGCCAGCAGGCCTACCAGGGGATTTGGGGAAAAACTGTTTTTT. It encodes CASRPTRGFGEKLFF. The variable domain in full, with the rest retrieved from reference TRBV7-6 and TRBJ1-4, is GAGVSQSPRYKVTKRGQDVALRCDPISGHVSLYWYRQALGQGPEFLTYFNYEAQQDKSGLPNDRFSAERPEGSISTLTIQRTEQRDSAMYRCASRPTRGFGEKLFFGSGTQLSVL.